One and the same sample provided the 25 T cell receptor beta chains below, sequenced in a study of T cells in Graves' hyperthyroidism and ophthalmopathy. Amplification of TCR beta CDR3 regions was performed using RNA transcripts as template. Primed by the HTBI set, a first-round RT-PCR was run on the TCR CDR3. TCRdb analysed the multiplex PCR reads with MiXCR anew, one entry per CDR3 protein. The sample lists under 650,000 distinct CDR3 sequences; about 16% were seen once. The material sequenced was blood. The source is a woman in her 30s with Graves' hyperthyroidism.

In this sample, this clonotype turned up many times. The rearrangement links TRBV30 to TRBJ1-2; D is undetermined. The CDR3 length is 11 residues. Per germline, CDR1 GTSNPN and CDR2 SVGIG (reference sequence). V dropped 8 bases and J dropped 5 bases, with 12 bases sitting between them. The CDR3 DNA sequence: TGTGCCACTCGACGGGTATATGGCTACACCTTC. Translated: CATRRVYGYTF.

This clonotype was observed many times. This chain connects TRBV12-3 or TRBV12-4 to TRBJ1-1; unclear D gene. This CDR3 is built from 12 residues. The V end was cut by 5 bases, the J end by 4 bases, with 8 bases between. In nucleotides, the CDR3 is TGTGCCAGCAGTAGTCAGAGCACTGAAGCTTTCTTT. Translating it yields CASSSQSTEAFF.

This clonotype was counted ten times or more. The rearrangement uses TRBV12-3 or TRBV12-4 and TRBJ1-5, with a tentative D call TRBD1 (5 bases). The CDR3 length is 15 residues. Trimming took 6 bases from V and 6 from J, leaving 18 bases between them. The CDR3 sequence is CASSTISGGGQPQHF. The CDR3, as DNA: TGTGCCAGCAGCACTATCTCGGGGGGTGGTCAGCCCCAGCATTTT.

This clonotype turned up a few times. The genes are TRBV20-1 and TRBJ2-2, with a tentative D call TRBD2 (5 bases). The CDR3 is 14 residues long. V was cut by 1 base and J by 1 base, with 7 bases left in between. CDR1 and CDR2 from the germline V gene are DFQATT and SNEGSKA (reference sequence). The CDR3 reads CSARARGNTGELFF. CDR3 DNA sequence: TGCAGTGCTAGAGCACGGGGGAACACCGGGGAGCTGTTTTTT.

Many counts were recorded for this clonotype. The CDR3 DNA is TGTGCCAGCACGGGGGGTATAAGCTCCTACAATGAGCAGTTCTTC. Its protein is CASTGGISSYNEQFF. The chain links TRBV12-3 or TRBV12-4 to TRBJ2-1; 7 bases are shared with TRBD2. This CDR3 spans 15 amino acids. V gave up 7 bases and J gave up 0 bases; unmatched junction bases: 6.

This clonotype was seen a handful of times. This sequence joins TRBV5-1 and TRBJ1-2, with D unclear. CDR1 and CDR2 from the germline V gene are SGHRS and YFSETQ. CDR3 size: 14 residues. Trimming took 4 bases from V and 6 from J, leaving 16 bases between them. The CDR3 spells CASSTVAGEDGYTF. The CDR3 DNA reads TGCGCCAGCAGCACGGTCGCGGGTGAGGATGGCTACACCTTC.

This clonotype came up many times. V and J are TRBV6-1 and TRBJ1-1; maybe TRBD1 (6 bases). V lost 4 bases to trimming and J lost 6 bases, with 24 bases between them. CDR1 is MNHNS, CDR2 SASEGT, per germline. This CDR3 has 17 amino acids. CDR3 nucleotide sequence: TGTGCCAGCAGTGCTACTGGACAGCTCGGGGGAACCGCTGAAGCTTTCTTT. Its protein is CASSATGQLGGTAEAFF.

This clonotype was observed many times. The V call is TRBV7-8, the J call TRBJ2-1; tentatively, D is TRBD2 (5 bases). CDR1 and CDR2 from the germline V gene are SGHVS and FQNEAQ. This CDR3 spans 15 amino acids. The germline V and J ends were trimmed by 1 base and 0 bases, with 7 bases remaining between them. The CDR3 region is CASSLGTSSYNEQFF. CDR3 sequence (DNA): TGTGCCAGCAGCTTAGGAACTAGCTCCTACAATGAGCAGTTCTTC.

This clonotype was observed at least ten times. V is TRBV27 and J is TRBJ2-1; D remains ambiguous. In germline, CDR1 is MNHEY, CDR2 SMNVEV (reference sequence). The ends were cut back, 6 bases at V and 2 bases at J, with 5 bases in the middle. The CDR3 totals 12 residues. In DNA, the CDR3 is TGTGCCAGCAGAGGGACCTACAATGAGCAGTTCTTC. Encoded protein: CASRGTYNEQFF.

V usage is TRBV27 and J usage is TRBJ2-1; D possibly matches TRBD1 or TRBD2 (6 bases each). CDR1 is MNHEY and CDR2 is SMNVEV in the germline V gene (reference sequence). The CDR3 runs to 15 residues. The V end was cut by 2 bases, the J end by 7 bases, with 15 bases between. In DNA form, the CDR3 reads TGTGCCAGCAGTTTAAGGGTAGGGGGGCAGAATGAGCAGTTCTTC. Protein: CASSLRVGGQNEQFF.

Ten or more counts support this clonotype. The V gene is TRBV7-3, the J gene TRBJ2-1; no definite D call. Trimming shortened V by 3 bases and J by 8 bases, and 11 bases separated the two germline ends. Germline V lookup: CDR1 SGHTA, CDR2 FQGTGA. The CDR3 sequence is 13 residues long. The CDR3 region is CASSFGLSDEQFF. CDR3 coding DNA: TGTGCCAGCAGCTTCGGCCTCAGCGATGAGCAGTTCTTC.

This clonotype was seen repeatedly, ten times or more. This chain joins TRBV20-1 and TRBJ2-1; D is undetermined. The CDR3 extends over 16 amino acids. Between the trimmed V and J ends, which lost 0 bases and 6 bases, there was a span of 18 bases. CDR1 is DFQATT and CDR2 is SNEGSKA in the germline V gene (reference sequence). The CDR3 DNA sequence: TGCAGTGCTAGAGATAACTCCCAGACCAAGCGCAATGAGCAGTTCTTC. Residues: CSARDNSQTKRNEQFF.

This clonotype was observed at least ten times. The rearrangement uses TRBV24-1 and TRBJ2-1; 7 bases are shared with TRBD2. This CDR3 has 17 residues. J lost 8 bases, V lost 4 bases, and 16 bases had no gene match. Germline assignment: CDR1 KGHDR and CDR2 SFDVKD. CDR3 loop: CATSDSGTTGINDEQFF. The CDR3, as DNA: TGTGCCACCAGTGACTCCGGGACTACGGGGATTAACGATGAGCAGTTCTTC.

This clonotype was counted ten times or more. The V and J genes are TRBV12-3 or TRBV12-4 and TRBJ2-3; D may be TRBD1 or TRBD2 (5 bases each). The CDR3 extends over 13 amino acids. Trimming removed 1 base from V and 6 bases from J, with 8 bases in between. CDR3 in DNA: TGTGCCAGCAGTTTAGGTTGGGGGGATACGCAGTATTTT. This encodes CASSLGWGDTQYF.

This clonotype was observed at least ten times. CDR3 residues: CASSSQGAGGRETQYF. The CDR3 bases are TGTGCCAGCAGCTCACAGGGGGCAGGTGGAAGAGAGACCCAGTACTTC. The V call is TRBV3-1, the J call TRBJ2-5, with TRBD1 matching over 9 bases. J gave up 4 bases and V 5 bases, and 11 bases lay outside the gene matches. The CDR3 has 16 amino acids. Germline values: CDR1 LGHDT, CDR2 YNNKEL (reference sequence).

A few counts support this clonotype. The gene calls are TRBV4-1 and TRBJ2-7, with D possibly being TRBD2 (5 bases). Germline CDR1 and CDR2: MGHRA and YSYEKL. The germline V and J ends were trimmed by 1 base and 6 bases, with 16 bases remaining between them. CDR3 length: 15 residues. CDR3 amino acids: CASSQGATSVPEQYF. CDR3 sequence (DNA): TGCGCCAGCAGCCAAGGGGCCACTAGTGTTCCCGAGCAGTACTTC.

This clonotype was observed at least ten times. The chain uses TRBV30 and TRBJ2-1, with 10 bases lining up with TRBD2. The CDR3 length is 16 residues. In germline, CDR1 is GTSNPN, CDR2 SVGIG (reference sequence). The V gene end was trimmed by 0 bases and the J gene end by 9 bases; junction bases not matched to a gene: 11. As DNA, the CDR3 is TGTGCCTGGAGTGTACGGTTTGGAAGCGGGAGGGGTGAGCAGTTCTTC. Translating gives CAWSVRFGSGRGEQFF.

This clonotype was picked up many times. This chain connects TRBV2 to TRBJ1-2; no clear D gene. CDR1 and CDR2 from the germline V gene are SNHLY and FYNNEI. The CDR3 has 13 amino acids. Between the trimmed V and J ends, which lost 2 bases and 3 bases, there was a span of 7 bases. CDR3: CASSELEYYGYTF. Here the CDR3 DNA reads TGTGCCAGCAGTGAACTGGAGTACTATGGCTACACCTTC.

The rearrangement links TRBV5-6 to TRBJ2-1; D not certain. Trimming left V 1 base short and J 9 bases short, with 23 bases between. CDR1 is SGHDT and CDR2 is YYEEEE in the germline V gene. The length of the CDR3 is 17 residues. The CDR3 protein is CASSLPPQSFVMGEQFF. CDR3 coding DNA: TGTGCCAGCAGCTTGCCCCCTCAATCGTTCGTGATGGGTGAGCAGTTCTTC.

The chain joins TRBV4-3 to TRBJ1-1; D is ambiguous. The CDR3 is 14 residues long. Trimming took 0 bases from V and 1 from J, leaving 6 bases between them. The germline V gene encodes CDR1 LGHNA and CDR2 YSLEER. This chain's CDR3 is CASSQDHENTEAFF. The CDR3 nucleotides are TGCGCCAGCAGCCAAGATCACGAGAACACTGAAGCTTTCTTT.

This clonotype was seen a few times. The chain uses TRBV5-1 and TRBJ2-4; no clear D gene. V was cut by 5 bases and J by 3 bases, with 18 bases left in between. The CDR3 loop spans 16 amino acids. CDR1 SGHRS and CDR2 YFSETQ come from the germline V gene. CDR3 sequence: CASRSGGRYDKNIQYF. DNA for the CDR3: TGCGCCAGCAGGTCAGGCGGTCGATATGACAAAAACATTCAGTACTTC.

This clonotype was seen repeatedly, ten times or more. This sequence joins TRBV7-9 and TRBJ2-7; D call uncertain. The CDR3 has 13 amino acids. The germline V gene has CDR1 SEHNR and CDR2 FQNEAQ (reference sequence). V lost 8 bases and J 3 bases, leaving 14 bases between the germline ends. CDR3 nucleotides: TGTGCCAGCGGTCCCTTGGGTCGCTACGAGCAGTACTTC. Amino acid sequence: CASGPLGRYEQYF.

This clonotype was found many times. The V and J genes are TRBV24-1 and TRBJ2-3; possible D gene TRBD1, 6 bases. CDR1 KGHDR and CDR2 SFDVKD come from the germline V gene. Trimming pared 4 bases from V and 1 base from J, leaving 11 bases between. This CDR3 region has 15 residues. The CDR3 spells CATSDRKGGTDTQYF. The DNA of the CDR3 is TGTGCCACCAGTGACCGGAAGGGGGGCACAGATACGCAGTATTTT.

This clonotype has only a few counts. This rearrangement joins TRBV27 to TRBJ2-5; 10 nucleotides line up with TRBD2. After removal of 6 bases from V and 7 bases from J, the junction contained 5 bases not matched to a gene. CDR1 and CDR2 (germline): MNHEY, SMNVEV (reference sequence). The CDR3 sequence is 13 residues long. CDR3 amino acids: CASRTSGKGTQYF. In DNA, the CDR3 is TGTGCCAGCAGAACTAGCGGGAAGGGGACCCAGTACTTC.

Ten or more counts support this clonotype. The gene calls are TRBV7-9 and TRBJ1-1; D is perhaps TRBD1 (6 bases). Deletions cut 5 bases from V and 5 bases from J, with 18 bases between. The CDR3 sequence is 15 residues long. Germline CDR1 SEHNR, CDR2 FQNEAQ (reference sequence). The CDR3 protein is CASSPLDSRETEAFF. The CDR3 region has the DNA TGTGCCAGCAGCCCTCTGGACAGCCGCGAAACTGAAGCTTTCTTT.